This passage covers 21 T cell receptor beta chains from one sample sequenced in a study of blood T cell repertoires in COVID-19. Measured with immunoSEQ multiplex PCR; TCRdb has only the in-frame clones, and not every one. Of more than 100,000 clones listed, roughly 91% are singletons. Sequencing was carried out using peripheral blood. Receptor source: a man over 45 with active or convalescent COVID-19.

This clone came up once. The chain combines TRBV6-5 with TRBJ1-2; no clear D. Trimming pared 6 bases from V and 8 bases from J, leaving 19 bases between. The CDR3 is 14 amino acids. Germline CDR1 MNHEY, CDR2 SVGAGI. Here the CDR3 reads CASRREKGRFGYTF. The DNA for the CDR3 is TGTGCCAGCAGGCGGGAGAAGGGTCGCTTCGGCTACACCTTC.

This chain connects TRBV6-6 to TRBJ2-1; 10 bases fit TRBD1. CDR3 length equals 16 residues. With V trimmed by 3 bases and J by 8 bases, 10 bases remained unmatched. The germline gives CDR1 MNHNY, CDR2 SVGAGI (reference sequence). This CDR3 is CASSYYVPGQGYEQFF. In DNA form, the CDR3 reads TGTGCCAGCAGTTATTACGTCCCGGGACAGGGGTATGAGCAGTTCTTC.

This clone was counted once. The genes are TRBV4-2 and TRBJ2-2, with TRBD2 as a possible D gene (5 bases). In germline, CDR1 is LGHNA, CDR2 YNFKEQ. V lost 3 bases to trimming and J lost 3 bases, with 17 bases between them. The CDR3 has 17 residues. CDR3 DNA: TGTGCCAGCAGCCATTCTTATAGCGCCGCTCACACCGGGGAGCTGTTTTTT. Translated, it gives CASSHSYSAAHTGELFF.

J is TRBJ2-1 and V is TRBV19; D is possibly TRBD2 (6 bases). The CDR3 is 15 amino acids. Trimming took off 3 bases at V and 10 bases at J, with 19 bases between the two ends. Germline CDR1 and CDR2: LNHDA and SQIVND (reference sequence). The CDR3 loop is CASSIVRSSRGEQFF. The CDR3 region has the DNA TGTGCCAGTAGTATTGTCAGATCCTCCCGGGGGGAGCAGTTCTTC.

V gene TRBV18 combines with J gene TRBJ2-1, with D unclear. Germline values: CDR1 KGHSH, CDR2 LQKENI. The CDR3 totals 14 residues. V was pared by 4 bases and J by 6 bases, with 13 bases between. CDR3 protein: CASSQSPGSNEQFF. Here the CDR3 DNA reads TGTGCCAGCTCACAGAGCCCGGGTAGCAATGAGCAGTTCTTC.

The V call is TRBV6-5, the J call TRBJ1-2; weak D call: TRBD1 (5 bases). CDR3 length: 14 amino acids. Looked up from germline, CDR1 is MNHEY and CDR2 is SVGAGI. V was shortened by 7 bases and J by 8 bases, with 20 bases between the two germline ends. CDR3 nucleotide sequence: TGTGCCAGCAATTCCCGGGGGAGGGGCGACGGCTACACCTTC. Amino acids: CASNSRGRGDGYTF.

The rearrangement joins TRBV29-1 to TRBJ2-1, with 7 bases matching TRBD1. Trimming at V came to 2 bases and at J to 5 bases, leaving 15 bases not matched to a gene. This CDR3 region has 17 residues. Germline CDR1 reads SQVTM; CDR2 reads ANQGSEA. CDR3 nucleotide sequence: TGCAGCGTTGAATATATCAAGGACAGGAGCCCTGACAATGAGCAGTTCTTC. Translating gives CSVEYIKDRSPDNEQFF.

The chain is built from TRBV28 and TRBJ2-7; 7 positions match TRBD1. J gave up 7 bases and V 2 bases, and 8 bases lay outside the gene matches. CDR3 size: 14 residues. Germline assignment: CDR1 MDHEN and CDR2 SYDVKM. The CDR3 DNA is TGTGCCAGCAGTTTAAACAGGGGAATAGGGGAGCAGTACTTC. Protein: CASSLNRGIGEQYF. The whole variable domain, remainder taken from reference TRBV28 and TRBJ2-7, is DVKVTQSSRYLVKRTGEKVFLECVQDMDHENMFWYRQDPGLGLRLIYFSYDVKMKEKGDIPEGYSVSREKKERFSLILESASTNQTSMYLCASSLNRGIGEQYFGPGTRLTVT.

This clone was observed a handful of times. This chain uses TRBV29-1 with TRBJ1-3; D unresolved. Trimming cost V 2 bases and J 0 bases, with 11 bases left between them. Germline CDR1 and CDR2: SQVTM and ANQGSEA. This CDR3 spans 15 amino acids. The CDR3 nucleotides read TGCAGCGTTGAATTTCTAGGTGACTCTGGAAACACCATATATTTT. Translated, it gives CSVEFLGDSGNTIYF. Full variable domain (remainder filled in from reference TRBV29-1 and TRBJ1-3): SAVISQKPSRDICQRGTSLTIQCQVDSQVTMMFWYRQQPGQSLTLIATANQGSEATYESGFVIDKFPISRPNLTFSTLTVSNMSPEDSSIYLCSVEFLGDSGNTIYFGEGSWLTVV.

This chain connects TRBV5-1 to TRBJ2-5; a possible D gene is TRBD2 (5 bases). The ends were cut back, 4 bases at V and 2 bases at J, with 12 bases in the middle. CDR1 is SGHRS and CDR2 is YFSETQ in the germline V gene. The CDR3 is 14 amino acids. This CDR3 is CASSQGLRQETQYF. The CDR3, as DNA: TGCGCCAGCAGCCAAGGACTGAGACAAGAGACCCAGTACTTC.

The V gene is TRBV10-1, the J gene TRBJ1-3; TRBD1 aligns across 8 bases. The V gene's germline CDR1 is WNHNN and CDR2 SYGVQD (reference sequence). V was clipped by 8 bases and J by 4 bases; unmatched bases: 16. The CDR3 contains 17 residues. CDR3 in DNA: TGCGCCAGCCGGCTGAACGGACAGGGCGTGAAGGGAAACACCATATATTTT. Residues: CASRLNGQGVKGNTIYF.

The chain is built from TRBV9 and TRBJ2-3, with 10 bases matching TRBD2. Germline CDR1 reads SGDLS; CDR2 reads YYNGEE. The J segment lost 1 base and the V segment lost 4 bases, leaving 6 bases of the junction unmatched. This CDR3 comprises 16 residues. The CDR3: CASSTLAGGGTDTQYF. The CDR3 nucleotides read TGTGCCAGCAGCACGTTAGCGGGGGGTGGCACAGATACGCAGTATTTT. Full variable domain (outside the CDR3, taken from reference TRBV9 and TRBJ2-3): DSGVTQTPKHLITATGQRVTLRCSPRSGDLSVYWYQQSLDQGLQFLIQYYNGEERAKGNILERFSAQQFPDLHSELNLSSLELGDSALYFCASSTLAGGGTDTQYFGPGTRLTVL.

Comments on this clone: Other DNA sequences within the sample encode an identical CDR3. The chain uses TRBV2 and TRBJ1-5, with D possibly TRBD1 on 5 matching bases. The germline CDR1 and CDR2 sequences are SNHLY and FYNNEI. The length of the CDR3 is 14 residues. Trimming left V 8 bases short and J 0 bases short, with 11 bases between. The DNA of the CDR3 is TGTGCCAGCGGCCAGGGATATAGCAATCAGCCCCAGCATTTT. Translation gives CASGQGYSNQPQHF.

The CDR3 coding sequence is TGTGCCTGGAGTGTAGAGCGGCAGGCTAATGAAAAACTGTTTTTT. Translating gives CAWSVERQANEKLFF. The V and J genes are TRBV30 and TRBJ1-4; no definite D call. This CDR3 has 15 amino acids. CDR1 and CDR2 from the germline V gene are GTSNPN and SVGIG (reference sequence). The V gene lost 0 bases and the J gene lost 3 bases, with 11 bases spanning the gap.

V gene TRBV6-2 or TRBV6-3 combines with J gene TRBJ2-5; D perhaps matches TRBD2 (6 bases). The germline V and J ends were trimmed by 2 bases and 7 bases, with 11 bases remaining between them. Germline CDR1 and CDR2: MNHEY and SVGEGT. The CDR3 is 13 amino acids. The CDR3 bases are TGTGCCAGCAGTTACCACGTGGGGGGGACCCAGTACTTC. This codes for CASSYHVGGTQYF.

This clone came up once. The rearrangement links TRBV15 to TRBJ1-2, with 11 bases fitting TRBD1. The CDR3 spans 15 residues. The germline gives CDR1 LNHNV, CDR2 YYDKDF (reference sequence). V trimming: 0 bases; J trimming: 8 bases; junction bases outside the gene matches: 5. The CDR3 coding sequence is TGTGCCACCAGCAGAGATCAGGGACAGGGGGAAGGCTACACCTTC. Protein sequence: CATSRDQGQGEGYTF. Supplemented by reference TRBV15 and TRBJ1-2, the full variable domain reads DAMVIQNPRYQVTQFGKPVTLSCSQTLNHNVMYWYQQKSSQAPKLLFHYYDKDFNNEADTPDNFQSRRPNTSFCFLDIRSPGLGDTAMYLCATSRDQGQGEGYTFGSGTRLTVV.

This rearrangement joins TRBV6-2 or TRBV6-3 to TRBJ1-1; D possibly corresponds to TRBD1 (5 bases). Germline CDR1 and CDR2: MNHEY and SVGEGT. V was trimmed by 2 bases and J by 3 bases, leaving 13 bases between them. The length of the CDR3 is 15 residues. CDR3 sequence (DNA): TGTGCCAGCAGTTACGTCAAGGGGAGGGACACTGAAGCTTTCTTT. Translation gives CASSYVKGRDTEAFF.

The chain uses TRBV28 and TRBJ1-3; D remains unclear. The length of the CDR3 is 14 residues. Germline V lookup: CDR1 MDHEN, CDR2 SYDVKM. The ends were cut back, 4 bases at V and 0 bases at J, with 7 bases in the middle. CDR3 nucleotides: TGTGCCAGCAGTTCGGTGTCCTCTGGAAACACCATATATTTT. Translated, it gives CASSSVSSGNTIYF.

This chain links TRBV6-5 with TRBJ2-1; TRBD2 aligns across 12 bases. Germline lookup yields CDR1 MNHEY and CDR2 SVGAGI. This CDR3 has 14 amino acids. Germline trimming cut 6 bases from V and 9 bases from J; bases unmatched to any gene: 6. The CDR3: CASRLAGGVREQFF. CDR3 sequence (DNA): TGTGCCAGCAGACTAGCGGGAGGAGTTCGTGAGCAGTTCTTC.

The gene calls are TRBV3-1 (or the pseudogene TRBV3-2) and TRBJ2-5; 9 positions match TRBD2. This CDR3 is built from 17 residues. Germline trimming cut 0 bases from V and 3 bases from J; bases unmatched to any gene: 8. The germline gives CDR1 LGHDT, CDR2 YNNKEL (reference sequence). CDR3 bases: TGTGCCAGCAGCCAAGAGAGACCGGGACTAGCCAAAGAGACCCAGTACTTC. Its protein is CASSQERPGLAKETQYF.

V gene TRBV7-9 combines with J gene TRBJ2-5; D may be TRBD1 (6 bases). There are 14 residues in the CDR3. In germline, CDR1 is SEHNR, CDR2 FQNEAQ (reference sequence). The V gene lost 2 bases and the J gene lost 3 bases, with 10 bases spanning the gap. CDR3: CASSLRTAEETQYF. The CDR3 bases are TGTGCCAGCAGCTTAAGGACAGCCGAAGAGACCCAGTACTTC.